What follows are 18 T cell receptor beta chains derived from one specimen sequenced in a study of cytomegalovirus exposure and HLA in healthy donors. The PCR ran on 60 Vbeta and 13 Jbeta primers. Produced via immunoSEQ multiplex PCR; TCRdb's table is partial and in-frame only. The sample holds over 150,000 clones, around 72% seen once. The sequencing sample was made of PBMCs. All receptors come from a woman aged 45-65 years in good health and CMV-seropositive.

The chain links TRBV19 to TRBJ1-2; TRBD1 might be the D (6 bases). V was clipped by 9 bases and J by 4 bases, with 18 bases between them. Germline values: CDR1 LNHDA, CDR2 SQIVND (reference sequence). The CDR3 has 14 residues. The CDR3 DNA reads as TGTGCCAGCCAGAGAGGACAGCGAACCTATGGCTACACCTTC. Translated, it gives CASQRGQRTYGYTF.

V usage is TRBV30 and J usage is TRBJ1-1, with a possible D match to TRBD1 (6 bases). V was cut by 0 bases and J by 5 bases, with 13 bases left in between. The germline V gene has CDR1 GTSNPN and CDR2 SVGIG (reference sequence). This CDR3 region has 14 residues. CDR3 coding DNA: TGTGCCTGGAGTGTAAGGGGGAAGGGGACTGAAGCTTTCTTT. This codes for CAWSVRGKGTEAFF.

The chain joins TRBV7-8 to TRBJ1-5, with 9 bases that match TRBD1. J lost 13 bases, V lost 1 base, and 2 bases had no gene match. The CDR3 has 12 residues. The germline gives CDR1 SGHVS, CDR2 FQNEAQ. CDR3 coding DNA: TGTGCCAGCAGCTTAGGACAGGGGGGTCAGCATTTT. This codes for CASSLGQGGQHF. Full variable domain (rest looked up from reference TRBV7-8 and TRBJ1-5): GAGVSQSPRYKVAKRGQDVALRCDPISGHVSLFWYQQALGQGPEFLTYFQNEAQLDKSGLPSDRFFAERPEGSVSTLKIQRTQQEDSAVYLCASSLGQGGQHFGDGTRLSIL.

V and J are TRBV5-1 and TRBJ2-3, with D perhaps matching TRBD2 (6 bases). The CDR3 has 16 amino acids. V lost 3 bases and J 0 bases, leaving 14 bases between the germline ends. Germline loops: CDR1 SGHRS, CDR2 YFSETQ. The CDR3 here is CASSYGGLTSTDTQYF. The CDR3 DNA follows: TGCGCCAGCAGCTATGGAGGGCTCACTAGCACAGATACGCAGTATTTT. Looking up the rest from reference TRBV5-1 and TRBJ2-3 gives the full variable domain: KAGVTQTPRYLIKTRGQQVTLSCSPISGHRSVSWYQQTPGQGLQFLFEYFSETQRNKGNFPGRFSGRQFSNSRSEMNVSTLELGDSALYLCASSYGGLTSTDTQYFGPGTRLTVL.

This rearrangement joins TRBV18 to TRBJ2-7; D gene unclear. The CDR3 is made up of 13 amino acids. V was clipped by 3 bases and J by 4 bases, with 10 bases between them. Germline V gene sequence: CDR1 KGHSH, CDR2 LQKENI. CDR3 nucleotides: TGTGCCAGCTCACCCTGGGCCGGATACGAGCAGTACTTC. Protein product: CASSPWAGYEQYF.

J is TRBJ2-5 and V is TRBV9; no clear D. CDR1 is SGDLS and CDR2 is YYNGEE in the germline V gene. V was clipped by 0 bases and J by 5 bases, with 14 bases between them. The CDR3 is made up of 15 amino acids. For the CDR3, the DNA is TGTGCCAGCAGCGTAGGAGGTATCCGTGGGGAGACCCAGTACTTC. It yields the protein CASSVGGIRGETQYF.

In DNA form, the CDR3 reads TGTGCCTCTTGCGCTAAGACAGGGCAAGAGACCCAGTACTTC. It codes for CASCAKTGQETQYF. The chain is built from TRBV30 and TRBJ2-5, with TRBD1 matching over 7 bases. V shed 7 bases, J shed 2 bases, and the junction held 10 bases outside the gene matches. The CDR3 is made up of 14 amino acids. The germline V gene has CDR1 GTSNPN and CDR2 SVGIG (reference sequence).

With respect to this clone: The germline gene is not matched at one end of the junction; a read error may be the cause. The chain uses TRBV11-1 and TRBJ2-1; D is possibly TRBD1 (5 bases). CDR3 length: 11 residues. The V gene's germline CDR1 is SGHAT and CDR2 FQDESV (reference sequence). The DNA for the CDR3 is TGTGCCAGCAGCCTGGGGCAGGTACTAATCTTC. Translating gives CASSLGQVLIF.

Judged by abundance, this clone is medium-sized. The V gene is TRBV2, the J gene TRBJ1-1, with TRBD1 identical over 7 bases. This CDR3 is built from 12 residues. Germline V CDR1 and CDR2: SNHLY, FYNNEI. V lost 6 bases to trimming and J lost 11 bases; unmatched junction nucleotides: 9. The chain's CDR3 is CASSEGAGQAFF. In DNA form, the CDR3 reads TGTGCCAGCAGCGAGGGGGCAGGGCAGGCTTTCTTT. The whole variable domain, filled in from reference TRBV2 and TRBJ1-1, reads EPEVTQTPSHQVTQMGQEVILRCVPISNHLYFYWYRQILGQKVEFLVSFYNNEISEKSEIFDDQFSVERPDGSNFTLKIRSTKLEDSAMYFCASSEGAGQAFFGQGTRLTVV.

The chain employs TRBV7-2 and TRBJ1-2; TRBD1 matches 10 bases. This CDR3 spans 14 amino acids. Looked up from germline, CDR1 is SGHTA and CDR2 is FQGNSA. The J segment lost 4 bases and the V segment lost 4 bases, leaving 3 bases of the junction unmatched. CDR3 nucleotides: TGTGCCAGCAGCTGGGGACAGGGGCTCTATGGCTACACCTTC. Protein product: CASSWGQGLYGYTF.

This chain connects TRBV7-2 to TRBJ1-6, with D possibly being TRBD1 (6 bases). This CDR3 is built from 14 residues. Between the trimmed V and J ends, which lost 8 bases and 9 bases, there was a span of 17 bases. CDR1 SGHTA and CDR2 FQGNSA come from the germline V gene. CDR3 in DNA: TGTGCCAGCGGAACCGGGACATTTATTTCACCCCTCCACTTT. Protein product: CASGTGTFISPLHF. The entire variable domain, with the rest obtained from reference TRBV7-2 and TRBJ1-6, is as follows: GAGVSQSPSNKVTEKGKDVELRCDPISGHTALYWYRQSLGQGLEFLIYFQGNSAPDKSGLPSDRFSAERTGGSVSTLTIQRTQQEDSAVYLCASGTGTFISPLHFGNGTRLTVT.

The rearrangement links TRBV4-3 to TRBJ1-2; D gene unclear. Per the germline V gene, CDR1 is LGHNA and CDR2 is YSLEER. The CDR3 is 15 residues long. V shed 7 bases and J shed 5 bases, with 20 bases lying between them. This CDR3 reads CASTRGMALEYGYTF. Written as DNA, the CDR3 is TGCGCCAGCACCCGAGGAATGGCCCTTGAATATGGCTACACCTTC.

The V gene is TRBV27, the J gene TRBJ2-7, with 12 nucleotides matching TRBD2. CDR3 length: 18 residues. CDR1 and CDR2 from the germline V gene are MNHEY and SMNVEV (reference sequence). The J segment lost 0 bases and the V segment lost 4 bases, leaving 10 bases of the junction unmatched. The CDR3 DNA is TGTGCCAGCAGTTCCCGACTAGCGGGGGCCGCGAGCTCCTACGAGCAGTACTTC. Translated: CASSSRLAGAASSYEQYF.

The DNA for the CDR3 is TGTGCCAGCTCAGTAGGAACAGGGGCGAGCACAGATACGCAGTATTTT. It is translated as CASSVGTGASTDTQYF. The chain employs TRBV18 and TRBJ2-3; 7 nucleotides line up with TRBD1. This CDR3 spans 16 amino acids. Germline CDR1 reads KGHSH; CDR2 reads LQKENI. V shed 5 bases and J 0 bases; nucleotides not matched to a gene: 8. The variable domain in full, with the rest retrieved from reference TRBV18 and TRBJ2-3, is NAGVMQNPRHLVRRRGQEARLRCSPMKGHSHVYWYRQLPEEGLKFMVYLQKENIIDESGMPKERFSAEFPKEGPSILRIQQVVRGDSAAYFCASSVGTGASTDTQYFGPGTRLTVL.

CDR3 residues: CASRPGLADQETQYF. CDR3 sequence (DNA): TGTGCCAGCAGGCCGGGACTAGCGGATCAAGAGACCCAGTACTTC. The rearrangement joins TRBV2 to TRBJ2-5, with 11 bases identical to TRBD2. The CDR3 runs to 15 residues. The ends lost 6 bases at V and 2 bases at J; junction bases unmatched: 5. Germline loops: CDR1 SNHLY, CDR2 FYNNEI.

The chain links TRBV6-5 to TRBJ2-3; D perhaps matches TRBD1 (6 bases). Between the trimmed V and J ends, which lost 5 bases and 6 bases, there was a span of 18 bases. The CDR3 length is 15 residues. Germline-derived CDR1 and CDR2 are MNHEY and SVGAGI. The DNA of the CDR3 is TGTGCCAGCAGTCGGGACACAGGGCCCTGGGATACGCAGTATTTT. Protein: CASSRDTGPWDTQYF.

This clone appeared a single time. The chain carries TRBV10-1 and TRBJ2-2; 11 bases line up with TRBD1. Per germline, CDR1 WNHNN and CDR2 SYGVQD (reference sequence). Germline trimming cut 0 bases from V and 7 bases from J; bases unmatched to any gene: 4. The CDR3 covers 16 residues. The CDR3 here is CASSESDRGLDGELFF. Here the CDR3 DNA reads TGCGCCAGCAGTGAGTCGGACAGGGGGCTGGACGGGGAGCTGTTTTTT.

V gene TRBV5-6 combines with J gene TRBJ2-1; a weak D match, TRBD2 (6 bases). The CDR3 has 14 residues. Trimming took 4 bases from V and 4 from J, leaving 12 bases between them. The germline V gene has CDR1 SGHDT and CDR2 YYEEEE. CDR3 sequence (DNA): TGTGCCAGCAGCCCTCTGCTAGCGTACAATGAGCAGTTCTTC. Protein product: CASSPLLAYNEQFF.